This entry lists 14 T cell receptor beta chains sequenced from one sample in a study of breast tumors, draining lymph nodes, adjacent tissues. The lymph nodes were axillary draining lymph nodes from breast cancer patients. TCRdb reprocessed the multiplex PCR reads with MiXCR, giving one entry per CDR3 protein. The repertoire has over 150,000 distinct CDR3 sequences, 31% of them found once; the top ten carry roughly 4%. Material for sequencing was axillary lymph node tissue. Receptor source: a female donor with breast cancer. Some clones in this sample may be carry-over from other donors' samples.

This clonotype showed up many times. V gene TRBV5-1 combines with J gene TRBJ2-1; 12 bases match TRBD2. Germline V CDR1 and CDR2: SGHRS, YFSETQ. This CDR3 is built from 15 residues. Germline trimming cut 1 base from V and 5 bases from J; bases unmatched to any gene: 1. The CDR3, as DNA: TGCGCCAGCAGCTTGACTAGCGGGAGGCACAATGAGCAGTTCTTC. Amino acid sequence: CASSLTSGRHNEQFF. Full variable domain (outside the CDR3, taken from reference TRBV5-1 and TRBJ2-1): KAGVTQTPRYLIKTRGQQVTLSCSPISGHRSVSWYQQTPGQGLQFLFEYFSETQRNKGNFPGRFSGRQFSNSRSEMNVSTLELGDSALYLCASSLTSGRHNEQFFGPGTRLTVL.

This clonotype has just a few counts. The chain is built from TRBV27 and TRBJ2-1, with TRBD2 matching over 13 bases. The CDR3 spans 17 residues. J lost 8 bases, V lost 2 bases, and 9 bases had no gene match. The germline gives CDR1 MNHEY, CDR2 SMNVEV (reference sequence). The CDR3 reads CASSLTLLAGGSDEQFF. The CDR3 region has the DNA TGTGCCAGCAGTTTAACTCTACTAGCGGGAGGGTCAGATGAGCAGTTCTTC.

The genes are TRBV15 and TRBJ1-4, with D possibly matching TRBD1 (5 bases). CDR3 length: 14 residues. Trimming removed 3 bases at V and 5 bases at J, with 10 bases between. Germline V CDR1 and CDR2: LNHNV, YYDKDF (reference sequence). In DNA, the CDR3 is TGTGCCACCAGCAGGACAGTAGTCAATGAAAAACTGTTTTTT. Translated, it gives CATSRTVVNEKLFF.

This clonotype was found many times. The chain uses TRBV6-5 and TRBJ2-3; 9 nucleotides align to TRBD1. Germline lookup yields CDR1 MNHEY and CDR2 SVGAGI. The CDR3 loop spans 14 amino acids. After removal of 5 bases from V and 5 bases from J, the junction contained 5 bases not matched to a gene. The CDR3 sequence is CASSRDRVGDTQYF. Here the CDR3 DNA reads TGTGCCAGCAGTCGGGACAGGGTAGGAGATACGCAGTATTTT.

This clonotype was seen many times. The CDR3 nucleotides read TGTGCCAGCAGCTTGACACTCCTCTCTGGAAACACCATATATTTT. Protein sequence: CASSLTLLSGNTIYF. The chain carries TRBV5-6 and TRBJ1-3; D remains ambiguous. Trimming pared 1 base from V and 0 bases from J, leaving 8 bases between. The CDR3 is 15 residues long. Germline V lookup: CDR1 SGHDT, CDR2 YYEEEE. Full variable domain (outside the CDR3, taken from reference TRBV5-6 and TRBJ1-3): DAGVTQSPTHLIKTRGQQVTLRCSPKSGHDTVSWYQQALGQGPQFIFQYYEEEERQRGNFPDRFSGHQFPNYSSELNVNALLLGDSALYLCASSLTLLSGNTIYFGEGSWLTVV.

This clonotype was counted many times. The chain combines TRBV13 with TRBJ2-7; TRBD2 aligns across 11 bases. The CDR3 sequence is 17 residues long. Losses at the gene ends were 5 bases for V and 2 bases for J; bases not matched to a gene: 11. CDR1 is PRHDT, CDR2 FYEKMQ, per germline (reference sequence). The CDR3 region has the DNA TGTGCCAGCAGCAGGGGACTAGCGGCCTCCCTCCCCTACGAGCAGTACTTC. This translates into CASSRGLAASLPYEQYF.

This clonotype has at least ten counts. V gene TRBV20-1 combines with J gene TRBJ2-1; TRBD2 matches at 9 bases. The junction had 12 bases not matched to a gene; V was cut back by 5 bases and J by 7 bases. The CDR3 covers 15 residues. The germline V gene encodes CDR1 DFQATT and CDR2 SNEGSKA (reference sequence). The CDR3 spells CSAAVSGSPSNEQFF. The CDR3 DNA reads TGCAGTGCTGCTGTTAGCGGGAGTCCCTCAAATGAGCAGTTCTTC.

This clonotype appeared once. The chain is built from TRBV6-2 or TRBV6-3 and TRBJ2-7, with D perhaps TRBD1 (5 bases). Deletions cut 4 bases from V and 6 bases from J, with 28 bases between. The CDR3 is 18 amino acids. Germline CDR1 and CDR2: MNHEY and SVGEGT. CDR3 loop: CASSSSHQPRVRVFEQYF. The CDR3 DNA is TGTGCCAGCAGTTCTTCCCACCAACCTCGGGTCAGGGTGTTCGAGCAGTACTTC.

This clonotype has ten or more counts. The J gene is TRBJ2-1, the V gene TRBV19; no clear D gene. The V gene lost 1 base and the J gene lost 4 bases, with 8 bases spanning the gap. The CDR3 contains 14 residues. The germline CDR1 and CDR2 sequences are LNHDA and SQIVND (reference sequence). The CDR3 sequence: CASSIGVRYNEQFF. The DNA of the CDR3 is TGTGCCAGTAGTATAGGGGTCCGTTACAATGAGCAGTTCTTC.

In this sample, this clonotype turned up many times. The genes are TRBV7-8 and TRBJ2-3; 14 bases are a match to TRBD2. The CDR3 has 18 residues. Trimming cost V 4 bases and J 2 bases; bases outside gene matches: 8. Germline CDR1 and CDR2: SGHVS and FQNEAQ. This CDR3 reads CASSSPGLAGDNTDTQYF. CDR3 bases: TGTGCCAGCAGCTCGCCGGGACTAGCGGGGGACAACACAGATACGCAGTATTTT.

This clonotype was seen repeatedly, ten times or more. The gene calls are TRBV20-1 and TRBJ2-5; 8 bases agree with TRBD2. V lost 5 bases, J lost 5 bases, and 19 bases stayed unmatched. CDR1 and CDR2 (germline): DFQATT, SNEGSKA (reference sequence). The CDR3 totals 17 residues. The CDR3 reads CSAFPLAGASWRETQYF. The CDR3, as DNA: TGCAGTGCTTTTCCCCTAGCGGGCGCTTCCTGGCGGGAGACCCAGTACTTC.

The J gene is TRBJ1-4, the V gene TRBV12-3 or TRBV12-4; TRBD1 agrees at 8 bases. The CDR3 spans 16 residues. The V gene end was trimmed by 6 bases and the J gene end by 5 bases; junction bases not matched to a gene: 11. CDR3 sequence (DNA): TGTGCCAGCAGCTGGGGGACAGGTGAGGGAAATGAAAAACTGTTTTTT. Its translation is CASSWGTGEGNEKLFF.

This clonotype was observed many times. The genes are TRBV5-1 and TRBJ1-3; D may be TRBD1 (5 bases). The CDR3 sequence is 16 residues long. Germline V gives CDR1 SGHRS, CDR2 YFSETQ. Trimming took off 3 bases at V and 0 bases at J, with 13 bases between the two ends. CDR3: CASSSGDSNSGNTIYF. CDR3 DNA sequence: TGCGCCAGCAGCTCCGGGGACTCCAACTCTGGAAACACCATATATTTT.

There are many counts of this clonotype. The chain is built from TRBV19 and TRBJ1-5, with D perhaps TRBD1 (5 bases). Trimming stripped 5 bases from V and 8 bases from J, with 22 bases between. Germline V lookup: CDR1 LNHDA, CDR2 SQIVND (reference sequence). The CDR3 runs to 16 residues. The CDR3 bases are TGTGCCAGTAGTGCAGGGAGTTTCTACCTTCAAGAGCCCCAGCATTTT. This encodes CASSAGSFYLQEPQHF.